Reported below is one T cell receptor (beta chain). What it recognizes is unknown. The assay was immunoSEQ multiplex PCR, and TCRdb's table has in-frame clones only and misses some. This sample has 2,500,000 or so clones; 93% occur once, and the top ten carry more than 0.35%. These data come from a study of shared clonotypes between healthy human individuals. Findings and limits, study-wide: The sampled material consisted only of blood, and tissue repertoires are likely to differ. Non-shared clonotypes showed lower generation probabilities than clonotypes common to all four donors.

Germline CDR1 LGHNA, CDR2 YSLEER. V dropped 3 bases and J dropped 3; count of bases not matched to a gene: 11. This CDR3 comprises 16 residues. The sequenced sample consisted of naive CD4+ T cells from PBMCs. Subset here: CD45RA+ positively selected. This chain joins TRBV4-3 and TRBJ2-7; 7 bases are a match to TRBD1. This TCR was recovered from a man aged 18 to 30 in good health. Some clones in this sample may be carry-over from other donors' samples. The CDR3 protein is CASSQAYRQGVYEQYF. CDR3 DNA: TGCGCCAGCAGCCAGGCCTATAGACAGGGCGTCTACGAGCAGTACTTC.